The 20 T cell receptor beta chains reported below all come from one sample, sequenced in a study of OX40 agonist ivuxolimab in advanced cancers. Sequencing used immunoSEQ multiplex PCR; TCRdb keeps in-frame clones, though not all of them. Among approximately 74,000 clones listed, around 85% were seen once. The source was CD4+ or CD8+ T cells sorted from blood, collected in a trial of the OX40 agonist ivuxolimab. These receptors were taken from an adult with an advanced solid tumor such as melanoma, head and neck, liver or kidney cancer.

This sequence joins TRBV7-9 and TRBJ2-3; 9 bases are a match to TRBD1. This CDR3 spans 16 amino acids. With V trimmed by 3 bases and J by 5 bases, 9 bases remained unmatched. The germline V gene encodes CDR1 SEHNR and CDR2 FQNEAQ (reference sequence). In DNA, the CDR3 is TGTGCCAGCAGCTTTAAACAGGGGGCTTATTTAGATACGCAGTATTTT. Its protein is CASSFKQGAYLDTQYF.

The chain employs TRBV7-2 and TRBJ1-2; 7 bases line up with TRBD1. Germline V gene sequence: CDR1 SGHTA, CDR2 FQGNSA. CDR3 length: 13 amino acids. With 5 bases clipped from V and 7 bases from J, the junction kept 7 bases outside the gene matches. The CDR3 spells CASSLTGIVGYTF. CDR3 nucleotides: TGTGCCAGCAGCCTGACAGGGATTGTTGGCTACACCTTC.

This chain links TRBV5-1 with TRBJ2-1, with D tentatively TRBD2 (6 bases). Trimming took 0 bases from V and 0 from J, leaving 22 bases between them. CDR1 and CDR2 (germline): SGHRS, YFSETQ. CDR3 length equals 20 residues. This chain's CDR3 is CASSLAQQRLVPSSYNEQFF. The CDR3 DNA reads as TGCGCCAGCAGCTTGGCCCAACAGAGACTAGTTCCCAGCTCCTACAATGAGCAGTTCTTC.

J is TRBJ1-4 and V is TRBV5-1; D not certain. Between the trimmed V and J ends, which lost 0 bases and 5 bases, there was a span of 8 bases. In germline, CDR1 is SGHRS, CDR2 YFSETQ. The CDR3 sequence is 14 residues long. The CDR3 reads CASSLGRLNEKLFF. In DNA form, the CDR3 reads TGCGCCAGCAGCTTGGGCAGGTTAAATGAAAAACTGTTTTTT.

This clone was detected only a few times. The chain is built from TRBV30 and TRBJ2-5; D might be TRBD2 (6 bases). Trimming left V 4 bases short and J 5 bases short, with 11 bases between. This CDR3 region has 12 residues. Germline V CDR1 and CDR2: GTSNPN, SVGIG (reference sequence). The CDR3 loop reads CAWKTGGETQYF. The CDR3 DNA is TGTGCCTGGAAAACTGGAGGGGAGACCCAGTACTTC.

This clone was counted between two and nine times. The chain couples TRBV7-8 to TRBJ1-1; TRBD1 aligns across 8 bases. The CDR3 is 14 amino acids. V was clipped by 2 bases and J by 5 bases; unmatched bases: 4. Germline V CDR1 and CDR2: SGHVS, FQNEAQ. The CDR3 loop reads CASSLTGGRTEAFF. In DNA form, the CDR3 reads TGTGCCAGCAGCTTAACAGGGGGTAGAACTGAAGCTTTCTTT.

The chain carries TRBV28 and TRBJ1-2, with D perhaps matching TRBD1 (5 bases). V gave up 7 bases and J gave up 0 bases, with 9 bases separating them. The CDR3 sequence is 13 residues long. Germline loops: CDR1 MDHEN, CDR2 SYDVKM. The CDR3 loop is CASTLTANYGYTF. The CDR3, as DNA: TGTGCCAGCACCCTGACAGCTAACTATGGCTACACCTTC.

The rearrangement links TRBV7-2 to TRBJ2-5; the D gene is possibly TRBD2 (5 bases). The J call may be incorrect, as the DNA end agrees better with TRBJ2-7. The germline gives CDR1 SGHTA, CDR2 FQGNSA. This CDR3 has 15 residues. CDR3 in amino acids: CASSQDHPGGYEQYF. DNA of the CDR3: TGTGCCAGCAGCCAGGACCACCCAGGAGGCTACGAGCAGTACTTC.

V gene TRBV19 combines with J gene TRBJ2-3, with 9 nucleotides matching TRBD2. The CDR3 spans 15 residues. With V trimmed by 2 bases and J by 3 bases, 3 bases remained unmatched. Germline V lookup: CDR1 LNHDA, CDR2 SQIVND (reference sequence). The chain's CDR3 is CASSIRLAGTDTQYF. CDR3 in DNA: TGTGCCAGTAGTATAAGGCTAGCGGGAACAGATACGCAGTATTTT.

The rearrangement links TRBV5-1 to TRBJ2-2, with unresolved D. Germline CDR1 reads SGHRS; CDR2 reads YFSETQ. The CDR3 extends over 16 amino acids. The ends were cut back, 5 bases at V and 4 bases at J, with 18 bases in the middle. In DNA, the CDR3 is TGCGCCAGCAGTCCCCGCAGCCAAGTTTTCACCGGGGAGCTGTTTTTT. Amino acid sequence: CASSPRSQVFTGELFF.

This clone was recorded once. The chain carries TRBV7-2 and TRBJ2-7; D is perhaps TRBD2 (5 bases). Trimming pared 3 bases from V and 6 bases from J, leaving 21 bases between. Germline CDR1 and CDR2: SGHTA and FQGNSA. CDR3 length: 16 amino acids. The CDR3 DNA reads TGTGCCAGCAGCTTCCCCGGGGAACATAAACAATTCGAGCAGTACTTC. This codes for CASSFPGEHKQFEQYF.

This chain joins TRBV18 and TRBJ1-1, with TRBD1 as a possible D gene (5 bases). The CDR3 is 14 residues long. Trimming shortened V by 1 base and J by 4 bases, and 10 bases separated the two germline ends. The V gene's germline CDR1 is KGHSH and CDR2 LQKENI. As DNA, the CDR3 is TGTGCCAGCTCACCACGGGGGGTTATCACTGAAGCTTTCTTT. This gives the protein CASSPRGVITEAFF.

The chain employs TRBV6-5 and TRBJ1-2, with 11 positions matching TRBD1. The CDR3 loop spans 14 amino acids. Germline CDR1 MNHEY, CDR2 SVGAGI. The J segment lost 8 bases and the V segment lost 6 bases, leaving 8 bases of the junction unmatched. The CDR3 reads CASRPDRGRRGYTF. CDR3 DNA: TGTGCCAGCAGACCGGACAGGGGGCGTCGCGGCTACACCTTC.

This chain connects TRBV10-3 to TRBJ1-1; tentative D call: TRBD1 (5 bases). Germline CDR1 is ENHRY and CDR2 is SYGVKD. V lost 4 bases and J 4 bases, leaving 16 bases between the germline ends. This CDR3 comprises 15 residues. This chain's CDR3 is CAISGGEGRTTEAFF. The CDR3 coding sequence is TGTGCCATCAGTGGCGGGGAGGGGAGGACCACTGAAGCTTTCTTT.

The chain couples TRBV9 to TRBJ1-5; D uncertain. The germline CDR1 and CDR2 sequences are SGDLS and YYNGEE. The V end was cut by 0 bases, the J end by 1 base, with 5 bases between. The CDR3 length is 14 residues. The CDR3 sequence: CASSVGLSNQPQHF. CDR3 DNA: TGTGCCAGCAGCGTAGGGTTGAGCAATCAGCCCCAGCATTTT.

The chain recombines TRBV18 with TRBJ2-7; D unclear. V lost 6 bases, J lost 0 bases, and 15 bases lay in between. Germline V gene data show CDR1 as KGHSH and CDR2 as LQKENI. The CDR3 runs to 15 residues. The DNA of the CDR3 is TGTGCCAGCTCCCAAGGTCAGGCCTTCTCCTACGAGCAGTACTTC. It is translated as CASSQGQAFSYEQYF.

This clone was observed a single time. The chain links TRBV5-6 to TRBJ1-4; 12 nucleotides align to TRBD1. This CDR3 has 17 amino acids. Unmatched junction bases numbered 11, after V lost 3 bases and J lost 8 bases. The germline V gene has CDR1 SGHDT and CDR2 YYEEEE. Written as DNA, the CDR3 is TGTGCCAGCAGCTCGTCCCGGGACAGGGGGCGAGGCGAAAAACTGTTTTTT. Residues: CASSSSRDRGRGEKLFF.

The genes are TRBV9 and TRBJ2-1, with a weak D call TRBD2 (5 bases). Germline V gene sequence: CDR1 SGDLS, CDR2 YYNGEE. V lost 3 bases and J 9 bases, leaving 16 bases between the germline ends. This CDR3 contains 14 residues. The CDR3, as DNA: TGTGCCAGCAGCGCCATTTTAACTAGGACTGAGCAGTTCTTC. Its translation: CASSAILTRTEQFF.

The J gene is TRBJ1-5, the V gene TRBV28; unclear D gene. Deletions cut 6 bases from V and 5 bases from J, with 11 bases between. CDR1 and CDR2 (germline): MDHEN, SYDVKM. The CDR3 loop spans 13 amino acids. CDR3 sequence reads: CASRPRRDQPQHF. The CDR3 DNA reads as TGTGCCAGCAGGCCTCGGCGGGATCAGCCCCAGCATTTT.

The rearrangement joins TRBV5-1 to TRBJ2-5, with 9 bases fitting TRBD2. V lost 4 bases, J lost 5 bases, and 12 bases stayed unmatched. Germline V gene sequence: CDR1 SGHRS, CDR2 YFSETQ. This CDR3 region has 16 residues. CDR3 coding DNA: TGCGCCAGCAGCGCCACCTTAGGCGCGGGAGGGGAGACCCAGTACTTC. Its protein is CASSATLGAGGETQYF.